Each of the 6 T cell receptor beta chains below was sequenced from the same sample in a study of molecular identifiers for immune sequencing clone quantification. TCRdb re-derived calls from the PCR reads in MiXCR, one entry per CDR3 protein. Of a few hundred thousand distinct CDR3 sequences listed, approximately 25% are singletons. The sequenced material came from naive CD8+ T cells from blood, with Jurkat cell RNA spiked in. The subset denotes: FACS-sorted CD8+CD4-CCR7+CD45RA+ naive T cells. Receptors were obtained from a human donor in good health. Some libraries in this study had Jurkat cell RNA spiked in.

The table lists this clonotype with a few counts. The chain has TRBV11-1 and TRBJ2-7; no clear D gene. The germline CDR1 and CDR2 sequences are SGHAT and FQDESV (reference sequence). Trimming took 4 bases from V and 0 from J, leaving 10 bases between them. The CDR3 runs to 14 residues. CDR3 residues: CASSYLRGSYEQYF. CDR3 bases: TGTGCCAGCAGCTATCTAAGAGGCTCCTACGAGCAGTACTTC.

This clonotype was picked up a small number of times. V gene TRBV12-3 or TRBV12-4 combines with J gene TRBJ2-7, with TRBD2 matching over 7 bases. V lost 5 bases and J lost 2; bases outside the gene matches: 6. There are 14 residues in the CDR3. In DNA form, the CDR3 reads TGTGCCAGCAGTAGCGGGGACGGAGCCTACGAGCAGTACTTC. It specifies CASSSGDGAYEQYF.

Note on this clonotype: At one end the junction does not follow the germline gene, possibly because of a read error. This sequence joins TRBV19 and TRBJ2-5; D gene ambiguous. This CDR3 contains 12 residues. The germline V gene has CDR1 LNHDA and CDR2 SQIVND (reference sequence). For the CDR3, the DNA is TGTGCCAGTAGGGGAAGCCAAGAGACCCGGTACTTC. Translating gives CASRGSQETRYF. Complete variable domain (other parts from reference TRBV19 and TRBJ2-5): DGGITQSPKYLFRKEGQNVTLSCEQNLNHDAMYWYRQDPGQGLRLIYYSQIVNDFQKGDIAEGYSVSREKKESFPLTVTSAQKNPTAFYLCASRGSQETRYFGPGTRLLVL.

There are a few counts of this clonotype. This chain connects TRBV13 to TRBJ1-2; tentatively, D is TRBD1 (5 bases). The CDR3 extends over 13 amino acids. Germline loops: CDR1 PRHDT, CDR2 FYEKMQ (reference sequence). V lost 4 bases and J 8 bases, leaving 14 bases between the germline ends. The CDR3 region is CASSWGKFDGYTF. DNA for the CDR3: TGTGCCAGCAGCTGGGGGAAGTTCGACGGCTACACCTTC. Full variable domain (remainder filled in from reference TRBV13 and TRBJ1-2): AAGVIQSPRHLIKEKRETATLKCYPIPRHDTVYWYQQGPGQDPQFLISFYEKMQSDKGSIPDRFSAQQFSDYHSELNMSSLELGDSALYFCASSWGKFDGYTFGSGTRLTVV.

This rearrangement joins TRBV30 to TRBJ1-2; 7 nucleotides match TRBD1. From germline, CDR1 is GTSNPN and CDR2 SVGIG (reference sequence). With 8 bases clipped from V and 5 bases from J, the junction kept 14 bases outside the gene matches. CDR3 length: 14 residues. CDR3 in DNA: TGTGCCAAGGGGGCCCAGACTCCAGGGTATGGCTACACCTTC. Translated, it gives CAKGAQTPGYGYTF. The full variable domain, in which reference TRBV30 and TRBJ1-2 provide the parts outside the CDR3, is SQTIHQWPATLVQPVGSPLSLECTVEGTSNPNLYWYRQAAGRGLQLLFYSVGIGQISSEVPQNLSASRPQDRQFILSSKKLLLSDSGFYLCAKGAQTPGYGYTFGSGTRLTVV.

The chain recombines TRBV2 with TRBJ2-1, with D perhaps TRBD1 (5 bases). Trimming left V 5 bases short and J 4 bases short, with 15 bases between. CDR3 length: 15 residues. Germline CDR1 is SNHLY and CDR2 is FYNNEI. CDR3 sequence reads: CASSQSRVTYNEQFF. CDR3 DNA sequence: TGTGCCAGCAGTCAGAGCAGGGTTACGTACAATGAGCAGTTCTTC.